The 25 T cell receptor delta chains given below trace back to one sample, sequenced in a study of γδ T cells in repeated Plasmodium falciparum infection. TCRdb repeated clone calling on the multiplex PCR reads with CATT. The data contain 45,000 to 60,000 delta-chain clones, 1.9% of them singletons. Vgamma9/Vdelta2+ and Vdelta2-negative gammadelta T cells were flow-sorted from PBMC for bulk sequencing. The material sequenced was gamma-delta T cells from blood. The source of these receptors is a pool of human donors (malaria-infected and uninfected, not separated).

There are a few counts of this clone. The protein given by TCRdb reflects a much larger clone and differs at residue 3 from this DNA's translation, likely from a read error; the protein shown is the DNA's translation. CDR3 sequence (DNA): TGTGCCTATACCGGGGAGCCTCCTCCCGCTTACTGGGGGATACGCTTTTTAACCGATAAACTCATCTTT. Its protein product is CAYTGEPPPAYWGIRFLTDKLIF. The chain carries TRDV3 and TRDJ1; 13 bases are a match to TRDD3. The junction had 31 bases not matched to a gene; V was cut back by 4 bases and J by 2 bases. CDR1 TVYSNPD and CDR2 GDNSRS come from the germline V gene (reference sequence). The CDR3 runs 23 residues.

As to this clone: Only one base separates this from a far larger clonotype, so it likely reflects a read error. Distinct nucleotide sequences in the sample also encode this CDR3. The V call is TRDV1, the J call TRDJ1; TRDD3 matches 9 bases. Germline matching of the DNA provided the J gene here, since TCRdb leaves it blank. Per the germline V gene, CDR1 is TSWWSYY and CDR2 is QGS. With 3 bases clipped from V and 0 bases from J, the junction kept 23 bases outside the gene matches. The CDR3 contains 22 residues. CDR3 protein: CALGEAPSAKNALGEYTDKLIF. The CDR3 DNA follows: TGTGCTCTTGGGGAGGCCCCTTCCGCGAAAAACGCACTGGGGGAGTACACCGATAAACTCATCTTT.

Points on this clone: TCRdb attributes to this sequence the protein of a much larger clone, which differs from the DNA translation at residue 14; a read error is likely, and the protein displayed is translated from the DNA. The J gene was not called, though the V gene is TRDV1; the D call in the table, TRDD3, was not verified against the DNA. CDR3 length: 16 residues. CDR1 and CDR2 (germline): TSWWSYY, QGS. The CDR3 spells CALGHMGLAQSRGFIF. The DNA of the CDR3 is TGTGCTCTTGGGCACATGGGTCTCGCCCAGTCGCGGGGATTCATCTTT.

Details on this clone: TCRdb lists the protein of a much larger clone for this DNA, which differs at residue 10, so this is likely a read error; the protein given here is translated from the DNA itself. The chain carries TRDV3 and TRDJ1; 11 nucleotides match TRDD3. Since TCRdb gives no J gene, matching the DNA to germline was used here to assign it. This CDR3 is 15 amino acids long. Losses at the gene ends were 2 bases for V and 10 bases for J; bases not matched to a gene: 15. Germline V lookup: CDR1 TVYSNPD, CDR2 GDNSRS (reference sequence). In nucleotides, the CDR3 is TGTGCCTTTTCTCCACTGGGGGATATGTGGCCAGGACTCATCTTT. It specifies CAFSPLGDMWPGLIF.

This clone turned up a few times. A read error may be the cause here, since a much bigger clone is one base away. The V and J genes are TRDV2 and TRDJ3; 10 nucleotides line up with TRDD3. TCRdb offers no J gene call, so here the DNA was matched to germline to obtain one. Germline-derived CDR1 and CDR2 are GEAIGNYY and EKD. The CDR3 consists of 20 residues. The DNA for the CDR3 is TGTGCCTGTGGCACCGGGTGGGGGATACATGAAACCTGGGACACCCGACAGATGTTTTTC. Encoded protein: CACGTGWGIHETWDTRQMFF.

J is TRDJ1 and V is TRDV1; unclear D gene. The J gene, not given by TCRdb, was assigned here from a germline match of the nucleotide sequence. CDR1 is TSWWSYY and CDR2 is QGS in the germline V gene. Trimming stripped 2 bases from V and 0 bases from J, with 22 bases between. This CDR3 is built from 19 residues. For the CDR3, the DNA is TGTGCTCTTGGGGAAAGGTGCTGGTATTGGAAGGATCACACCGATAAACTCATCTTT. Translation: CALGERCWYWKDHTDKLIF.

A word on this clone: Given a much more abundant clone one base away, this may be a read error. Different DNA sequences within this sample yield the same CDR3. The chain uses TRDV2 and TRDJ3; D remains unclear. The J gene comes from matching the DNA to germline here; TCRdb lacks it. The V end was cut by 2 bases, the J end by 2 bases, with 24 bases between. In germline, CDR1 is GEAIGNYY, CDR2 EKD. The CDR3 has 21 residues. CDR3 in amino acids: CACDSILALGRGTWDTRQMFF. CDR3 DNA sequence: TGTGCCTGTGACAGCATCCTCGCCCTTGGGCGCGGAACCTGGGACACCCGACAGATGTTTTTC.

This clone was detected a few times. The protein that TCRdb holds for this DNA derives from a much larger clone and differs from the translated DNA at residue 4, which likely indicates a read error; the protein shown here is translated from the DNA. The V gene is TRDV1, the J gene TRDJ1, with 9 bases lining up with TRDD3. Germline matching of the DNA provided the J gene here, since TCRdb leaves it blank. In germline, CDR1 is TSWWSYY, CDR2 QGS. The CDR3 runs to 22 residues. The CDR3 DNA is TGTGCTCTTAGGGAAAACCAATTCAAGTACTGGGGGACACCTCTGTACACCGATAAACTCATCTTT. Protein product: CALRENQFKYWGTPLYTDKLIF.

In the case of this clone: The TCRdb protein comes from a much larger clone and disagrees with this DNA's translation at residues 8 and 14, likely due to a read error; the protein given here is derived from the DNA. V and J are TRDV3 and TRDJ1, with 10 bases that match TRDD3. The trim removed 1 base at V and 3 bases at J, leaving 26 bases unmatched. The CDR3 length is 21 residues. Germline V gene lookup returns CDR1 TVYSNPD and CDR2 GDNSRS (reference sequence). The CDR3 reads CAFNSRHLHYWGMSIPDKLIF. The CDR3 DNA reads TGTGCCTTTAATTCGCGCCACCTCCACTACTGGGGGATGAGTATCCCCGATAAACTCATCTTT.

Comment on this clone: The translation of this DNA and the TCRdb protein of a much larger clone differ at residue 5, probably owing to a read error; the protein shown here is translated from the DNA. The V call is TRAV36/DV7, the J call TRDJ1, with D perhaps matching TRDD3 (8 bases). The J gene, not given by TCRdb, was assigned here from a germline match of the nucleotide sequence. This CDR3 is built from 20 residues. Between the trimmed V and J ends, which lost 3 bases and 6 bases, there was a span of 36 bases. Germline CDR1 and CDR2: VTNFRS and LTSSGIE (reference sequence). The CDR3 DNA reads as TGTGCTGTGGCTTGCTGGGATTCCTACGGGGCTACTGGGGGTCGAAATAAACTCATCTTT. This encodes CAVACWDSYGATGGRNKLIF.

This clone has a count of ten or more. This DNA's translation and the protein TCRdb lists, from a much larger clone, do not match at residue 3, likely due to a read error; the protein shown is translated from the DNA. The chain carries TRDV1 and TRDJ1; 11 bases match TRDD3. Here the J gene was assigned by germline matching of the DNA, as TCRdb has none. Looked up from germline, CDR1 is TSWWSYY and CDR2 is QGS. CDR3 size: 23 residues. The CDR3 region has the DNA TGTGCTCCTGGGTCAACTTGGGCGGCTCCCTTCCTGTTTGGGGGATACGACACCGATAAACTCATCTTT. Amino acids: CAPGSTWAAPFLFGGYDTDKLIF.

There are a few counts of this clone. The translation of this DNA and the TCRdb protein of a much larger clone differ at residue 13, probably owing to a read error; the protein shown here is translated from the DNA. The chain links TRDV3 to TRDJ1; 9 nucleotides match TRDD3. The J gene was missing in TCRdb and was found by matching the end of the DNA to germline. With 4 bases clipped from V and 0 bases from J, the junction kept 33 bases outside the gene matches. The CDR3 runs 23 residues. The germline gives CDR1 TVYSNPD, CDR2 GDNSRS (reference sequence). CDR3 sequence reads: CASLSTGGQTAKGGVRYTDKLIF. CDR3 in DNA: TGTGCCTCCCTCAGTACTGGGGGACAGACGGCGAAAGGGGGGGTGAGATACACCGATAAACTCATCTTT.

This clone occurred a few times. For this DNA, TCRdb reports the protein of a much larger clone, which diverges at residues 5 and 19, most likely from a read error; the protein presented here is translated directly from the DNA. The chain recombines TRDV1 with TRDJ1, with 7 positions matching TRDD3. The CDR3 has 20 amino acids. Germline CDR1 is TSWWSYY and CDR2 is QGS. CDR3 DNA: TGTGCTCTTGGGGGAATTTTATGGGGTCTAGGAGGGGATATTGCCGATAAACTCACCTTT. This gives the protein CALGGILWGLGGDIADKLTF.

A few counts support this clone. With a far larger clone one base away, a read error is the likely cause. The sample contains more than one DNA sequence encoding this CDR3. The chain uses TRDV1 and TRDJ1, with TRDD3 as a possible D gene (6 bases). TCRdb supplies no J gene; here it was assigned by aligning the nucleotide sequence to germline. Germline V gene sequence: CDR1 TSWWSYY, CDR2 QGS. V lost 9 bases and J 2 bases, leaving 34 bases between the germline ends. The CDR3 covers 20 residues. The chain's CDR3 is CALPHQHNSPATGWTDKLIF. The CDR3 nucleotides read TGTGCTCTCCCACACCAACATAATTCCCCTGCTACTGGGTGGACCGATAAACTCATCTTT.

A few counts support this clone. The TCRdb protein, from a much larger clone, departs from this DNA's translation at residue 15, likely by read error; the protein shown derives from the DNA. Here the CDR3 reads CALGDAFPYWGIRGVDKLIF. Here the CDR3 DNA reads TGTGCTCTTGGGGACGCATTCCCTTACTGGGGGATACGGGGGGTCGATAAACTCATCTTT. The gene calls are TRDV1 and TRDJ1, with TRDD3 matching 13 bases. Since TCRdb gives no J gene, matching the DNA to germline was used here to assign it. The CDR3 has 20 residues. Per the germline V gene, CDR1 is TSWWSYY and CDR2 is QGS. J was trimmed by 4 bases and V by 3 bases; bases with no gene match: 17.

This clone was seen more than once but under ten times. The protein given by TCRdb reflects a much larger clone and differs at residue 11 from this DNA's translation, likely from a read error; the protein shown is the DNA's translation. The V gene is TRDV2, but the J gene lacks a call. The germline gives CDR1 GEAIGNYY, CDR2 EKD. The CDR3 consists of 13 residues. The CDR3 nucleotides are TGTGCCTGTGACGGAGGGGCCACCGATAAACCCATCTTT. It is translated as CACDGGATDKPIF.

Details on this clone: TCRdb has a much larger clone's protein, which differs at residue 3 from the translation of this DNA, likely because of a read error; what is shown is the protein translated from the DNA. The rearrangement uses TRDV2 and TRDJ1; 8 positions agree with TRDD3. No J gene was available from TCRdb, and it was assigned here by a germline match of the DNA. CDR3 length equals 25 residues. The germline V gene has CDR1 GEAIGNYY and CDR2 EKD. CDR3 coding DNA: TGTGCCAGTGACACCGGGAGCTTAGGGTTTTGGGAACTAACGACTGGGGGCCCGTACACCGATAAACTCATCTTT. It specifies CASDTGSLGFWELTTGGPYTDKLIF.

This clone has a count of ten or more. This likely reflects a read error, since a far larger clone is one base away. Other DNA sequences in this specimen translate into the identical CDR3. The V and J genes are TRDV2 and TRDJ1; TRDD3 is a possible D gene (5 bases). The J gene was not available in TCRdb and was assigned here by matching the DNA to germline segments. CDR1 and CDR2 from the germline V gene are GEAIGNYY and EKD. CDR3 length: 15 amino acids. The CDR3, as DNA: TGCGCCTGTGACACCGTTGGGGTGCCTATCGATAAACTCATCTTT. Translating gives CACDTVGVPIDKLIF.

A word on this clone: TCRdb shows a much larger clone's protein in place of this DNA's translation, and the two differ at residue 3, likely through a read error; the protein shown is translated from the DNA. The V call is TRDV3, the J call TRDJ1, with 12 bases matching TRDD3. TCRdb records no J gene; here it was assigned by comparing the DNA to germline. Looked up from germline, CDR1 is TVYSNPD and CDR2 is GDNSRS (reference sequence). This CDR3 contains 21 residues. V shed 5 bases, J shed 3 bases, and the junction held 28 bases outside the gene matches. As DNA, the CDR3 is TGTGCCCTTACGAGGGCCGACTACATACACTGGGGGATACCAGGGGCCGATAAACTCATCTTT. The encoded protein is CALTRADYIHWGIPGADKLIF.

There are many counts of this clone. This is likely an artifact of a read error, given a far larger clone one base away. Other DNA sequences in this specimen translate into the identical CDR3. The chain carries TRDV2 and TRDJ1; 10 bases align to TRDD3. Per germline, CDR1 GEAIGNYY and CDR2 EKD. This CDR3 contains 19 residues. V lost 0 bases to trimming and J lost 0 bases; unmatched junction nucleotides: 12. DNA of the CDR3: TGTGCCTGTGACACCGTTTCTGGGGGATATTCCGGGTACACCGATAAACTCATCTTT. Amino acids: CACDTVSGGYSGYTDKLIF.

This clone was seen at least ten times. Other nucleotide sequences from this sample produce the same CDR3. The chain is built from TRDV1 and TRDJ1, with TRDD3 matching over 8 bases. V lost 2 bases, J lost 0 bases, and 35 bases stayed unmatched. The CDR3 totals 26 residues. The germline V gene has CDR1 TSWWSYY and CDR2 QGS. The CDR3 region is CALGEVISILLSGGVDPITYTDKLIF. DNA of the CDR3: TGTGCTCTTGGGGAAGTTATTTCTATTCTATTATCTGGGGGAGTCGATCCCATTACCTACACCGATAAACTCATCTTT.

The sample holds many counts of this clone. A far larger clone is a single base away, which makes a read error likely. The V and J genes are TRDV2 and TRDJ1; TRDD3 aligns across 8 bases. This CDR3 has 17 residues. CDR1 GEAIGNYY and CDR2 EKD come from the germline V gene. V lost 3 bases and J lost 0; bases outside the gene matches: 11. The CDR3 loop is CACDPLGDLGHTDKLIF. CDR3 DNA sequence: TGTGCCTGTGACCCTCTGGGGGACCTAGGGCACACCGATAAACTCATCTTT.

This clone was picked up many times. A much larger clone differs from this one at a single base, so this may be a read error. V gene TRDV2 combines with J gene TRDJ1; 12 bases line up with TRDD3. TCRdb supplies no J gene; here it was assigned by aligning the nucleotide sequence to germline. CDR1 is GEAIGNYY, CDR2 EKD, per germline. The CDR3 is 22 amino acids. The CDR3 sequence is CACDTVGGSSGGYERYTDKLIF. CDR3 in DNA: TGCGCCTGTGACACCGTCGGAGGATCATCTGGGGGATACGAGAGGTACACCGATAAACTCATCTTT.

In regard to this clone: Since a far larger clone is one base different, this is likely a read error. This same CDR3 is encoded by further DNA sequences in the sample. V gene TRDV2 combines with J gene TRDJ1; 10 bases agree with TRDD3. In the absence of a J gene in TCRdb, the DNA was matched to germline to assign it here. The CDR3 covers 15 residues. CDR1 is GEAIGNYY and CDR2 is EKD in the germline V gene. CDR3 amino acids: CACDSVGGIRDKLIF. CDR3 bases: TGTGCTTGTGATTCTGTCGGGGGGATACGCGATAAACTCATCTTT.

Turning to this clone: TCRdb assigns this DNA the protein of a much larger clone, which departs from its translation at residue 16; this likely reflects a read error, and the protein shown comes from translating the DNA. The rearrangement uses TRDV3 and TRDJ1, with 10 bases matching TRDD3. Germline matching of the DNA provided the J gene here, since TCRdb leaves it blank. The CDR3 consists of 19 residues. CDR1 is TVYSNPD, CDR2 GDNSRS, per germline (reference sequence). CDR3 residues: CAFPPFLFGGYSDTDELIF. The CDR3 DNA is TGTGCCTTCCCCCCCTTCCTGTTTGGGGGATACTCGGACACCGATGAACTCATCTTT.